This T cell receptor (beta chain) was retrieved from a study of read filtering for tumor transcriptome and immune sequencing. For the study at large: Mean patient age was approximately 66 years, range about 45 to 90; 17 to 20 male, roughly 14 female. Transcriptome libraries were built from DNase-treated RNA. Study observations and caveats: Approximately 82% of IR-seq clonotypes had a single read, yet these held approximately 4% of reads. IR-seq and RNA-seq agreed better without single-read clonotypes.

In its sample, this clonotype was seen many times. Its cognate antigen is unknown. V shed 0 bases and J 0 bases; nucleotides not matched to a gene: 5. Germline lookup yields CDR1 MGHRA and CDR2 YSYEKL. This CDR3 has 16 amino acids. This library used roughly 0.4 ug RNA and molecular barcoded adaptors spanning alpha/delta and beta/gamma chains. TCRdb ran MiXCR on the reads and lists one entry per CDR3 protein. The table records 40,000 or so distinct CDR3 sequences, 14% of them present only once. V usage is TRBV4-1 and J usage is TRBJ2-7; 7 nucleotides match TRBD2. The clonotype originates from a donor at least 40 years old with multiple myeloma. Sequenced sample: a population of CD138-negative cells sorted from bone marrow. The DNA for the CDR3 is TGCGCCAGCAGCCAAGAACCGGGACTACTCTCCTACGAGCAGTACTTC. Its protein product is CASSQEPGLLSYEQYF.